These 7 T cell receptor beta chains came from one sample sequenced in a study of cytomegalovirus exposure and HLA in healthy donors. Both 60 Vbeta primers and 13 Jbeta primers went into the PCR. The assay was immunoSEQ multiplex PCR, and TCRdb's table has in-frame clones only and misses some. The sample shows about 100,000 clones, 60% to 80% of them seen only once. Material for sequencing was PBMCs. The receptor source for this set is a male donor in good health and CMV-seropositive.

The rearrangement uses TRBV29-1 and TRBJ2-1; 8 bases are shared with TRBD1. V lost 7 bases and J lost 4; bases outside the gene matches: 3. The germline V gene has CDR1 SQVTM and CDR2 ANQGSEA. The CDR3 runs to 12 residues. CDR3 sequence reads: CSAGTGYNEQFF. In DNA form, the CDR3 reads TGCAGCGCTGGGACAGGATACAATGAGCAGTTCTTC.

This clone was observed a few times. This chain joins TRBV29-1 and TRBJ2-4; 9 nucleotides line up with TRBD1. The CDR3 totals 15 residues. The germline gives CDR1 SQVTM, CDR2 ANQGSEA. The V gene end was trimmed by 5 bases and the J gene end by 2 bases; junction bases not matched to a gene: 7. This CDR3 is CSVSTGTGTKNIQYF. Written as DNA, the CDR3 is TGCAGCGTTTCGACCGGGACAGGGACCAAAAACATTCAGTACTTC. Supplemented by reference TRBV29-1 and TRBJ2-4, the full variable domain reads SAVISQKPSRDICQRGTSLTIQCQVDSQVTMMFWYRQQPGQSLTLIATANQGSEATYESGFVIDKFPISRPNLTFSTLTVSNMSPEDSSIYLCSVSTGTGTKNIQYFGAGTRLSVL.

This clone was recorded only once. The chain uses TRBV6-5 and TRBJ2-3, with 8 bases aligning to TRBD2. J lost 3 bases, V lost 6 bases, and 8 bases had no gene match. There are 15 residues in the CDR3. Germline CDR1 is MNHEY and CDR2 is SVGAGI. CDR3 sequence reads: CASSIWTSFTDTQYF. Written as DNA, the CDR3 is TGTGCCAGCAGCATATGGACTAGCTTTACAGATACGCAGTATTTT.

This chain uses TRBV5-1 with TRBJ2-5; 9 bases align to TRBD2. The CDR3 sequence is 15 residues long. Germline loops: CDR1 SGHRS, CDR2 YFSETQ. Trimming took 0 bases from V and 3 from J; bases not matched to a gene: 3. The CDR3 region is CASSLGRTSEETQYF. CDR3 nucleotide sequence: TGCGCCAGCAGCTTGGGTAGGACTAGCGAAGAGACCCAGTACTTC.

The chain has TRBV6-5 and TRBJ2-4; the match to TRBD2 covers 7 bases. The CDR3 runs 12 residues. J lost 12 bases, V lost 5 bases, and 7 bases had no gene match. The germline V gene has CDR1 MNHEY and CDR2 SVGAGI. The DNA of the CDR3 is TGTGCCAGCAGTGAAGGGCTAGCGGATCAGTACTTC. Residues: CASSEGLADQYF.

This clone turned up a few times. The V and J genes are TRBV11-3 and TRBJ2-6; possibly TRBD2 for D (5 bases). From germline, CDR1 is SGHNT and CDR2 YENEEA. The CDR3 runs 15 residues. Trimming removed 5 bases at V and 0 bases at J, with 8 bases between. CDR3 loop: CASSDAGSGANVLTF. CDR3 nucleotide sequence: TGTGCCAGCAGCGACGCGGGCTCTGGGGCCAACGTCCTGACTTTC.

The chain has TRBV6-1 and TRBJ2-3; maybe TRBD2 (6 bases). Germline V lookup: CDR1 MNHNS, CDR2 SASEGT. CDR3 size: 17 residues. V lost 2 bases and J 4 bases, leaving 19 bases between the germline ends. The CDR3 is CASSERSGPLRPDTQYF. In DNA form, the CDR3 reads TGTGCCAGCAGTGAACGAAGCGGGCCCCTCAGACCAGATACGCAGTATTTT.